This T cell receptor (beta chain) was sequenced during a study of blood T cell repertoires in COVID-19. This clone is a singleton in its sample. The germline V gene has CDR1 SGHRS and CDR2 YFSETQ. CDR3 size: 15 residues. The V end lost 4 bases, the J end lost 7 bases, and 17 bases lay between the germline ends. TCRdb keeps only in-frame clones here, not all; method: immunoSEQ multiplex PCR. The top ten hold approximately 2.2% of the sample, which has some 200,000 clones, roughly 87% seen once. This TCR was sampled from a woman in her 30s who had recovered from COVID-19. The source material was PBMCs or T cells enriched from blood (not recorded which). The J gene is TRBJ1-4, the V gene TRBV5-1, with D perhaps TRBD1 (6 bases). The CDR3 region has the DNA TGCGCCAGCAGCCCCCTCGGGGGGCGCCGTGAAAAACTGTTTTTT. Translation: CASSPLGGRREKLFF.